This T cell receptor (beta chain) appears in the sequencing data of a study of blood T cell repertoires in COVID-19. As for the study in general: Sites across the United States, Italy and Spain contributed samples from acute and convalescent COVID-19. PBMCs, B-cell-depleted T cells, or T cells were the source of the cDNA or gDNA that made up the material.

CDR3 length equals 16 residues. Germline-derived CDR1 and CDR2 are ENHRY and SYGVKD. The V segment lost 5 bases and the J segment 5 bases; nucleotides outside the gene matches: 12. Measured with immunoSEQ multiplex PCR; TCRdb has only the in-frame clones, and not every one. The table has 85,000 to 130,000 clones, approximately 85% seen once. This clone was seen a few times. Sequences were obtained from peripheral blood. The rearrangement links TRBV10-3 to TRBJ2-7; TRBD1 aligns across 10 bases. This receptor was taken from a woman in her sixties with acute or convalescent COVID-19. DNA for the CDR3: TGTGCCATCAGTCCCACCGGGACAGGGGATTACCACGAGCAGTACTTC. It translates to CAISPTGTGDYHEQYF.